The entry below gives a single TCR beta chain sequence along with its context. It is unclear where the CDR3 begins or ends on the DNA, so no DNA is shown, and the CDR3 is as TCRdb lists it. The sample comes from a study of blood T cell repertoires in COVID-19. Both ends counted, the CDR3 spans 12 residues. Per germline, CDR1 SEHNR and CDR2 FQNEAQ (reference sequence). The table came from immunoSEQ multiplex PCR; TCRdb's copy has only in-frame clones and leaves some out. The sample shows fewer than 200,000 clones, 70% to 90% of them seen only once. Sequences were obtained from peripheral blood. The J gene is TRBJ2-7, the V gene TRBV7-9; TRBD1 was called by the table and not checked on the DNA. The TCR was taken from a man aged 45 to 65 who had recovered from COVID-19. The CDR3 protein is CASSFSGQGSYF.